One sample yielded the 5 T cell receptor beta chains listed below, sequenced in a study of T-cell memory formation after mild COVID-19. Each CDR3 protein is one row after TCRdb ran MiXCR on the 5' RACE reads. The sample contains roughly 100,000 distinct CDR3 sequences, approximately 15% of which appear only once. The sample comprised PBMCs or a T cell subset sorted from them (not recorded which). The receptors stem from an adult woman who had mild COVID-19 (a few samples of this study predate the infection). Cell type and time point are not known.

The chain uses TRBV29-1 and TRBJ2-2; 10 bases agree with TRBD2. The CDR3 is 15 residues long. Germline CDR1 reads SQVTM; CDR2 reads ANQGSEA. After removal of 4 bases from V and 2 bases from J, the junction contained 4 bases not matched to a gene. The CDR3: CSVAGTSDNTGELFF. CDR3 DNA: TGCAGCGTTGCAGGGACTAGCGACAACACCGGGGAGCTGTTTTTT.

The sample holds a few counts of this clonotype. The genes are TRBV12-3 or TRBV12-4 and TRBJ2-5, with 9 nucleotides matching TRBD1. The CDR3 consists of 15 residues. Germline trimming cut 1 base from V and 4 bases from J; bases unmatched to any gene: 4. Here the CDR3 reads CASSLGDREGETQYF. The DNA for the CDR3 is TGTGCCAGCAGTTTAGGGGACAGGGAGGGAGAGACCCAGTACTTC.

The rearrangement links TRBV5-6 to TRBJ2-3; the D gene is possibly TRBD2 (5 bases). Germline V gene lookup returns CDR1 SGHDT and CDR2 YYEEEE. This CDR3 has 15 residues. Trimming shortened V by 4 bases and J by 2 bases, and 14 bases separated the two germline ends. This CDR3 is CASSLIERFTDTQYF. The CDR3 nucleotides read TGTGCCAGCAGCCTAATCGAGCGGTTCACAGATACGCAGTATTTT.

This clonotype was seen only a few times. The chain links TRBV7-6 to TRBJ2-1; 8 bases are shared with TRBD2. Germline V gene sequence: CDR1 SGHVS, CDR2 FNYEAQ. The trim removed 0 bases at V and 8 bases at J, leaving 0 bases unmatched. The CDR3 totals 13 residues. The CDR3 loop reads CASSLALADEQFF. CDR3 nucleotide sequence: TGTGCCAGCAGCTTAGCACTAGCGGATGAGCAGTTCTTC.

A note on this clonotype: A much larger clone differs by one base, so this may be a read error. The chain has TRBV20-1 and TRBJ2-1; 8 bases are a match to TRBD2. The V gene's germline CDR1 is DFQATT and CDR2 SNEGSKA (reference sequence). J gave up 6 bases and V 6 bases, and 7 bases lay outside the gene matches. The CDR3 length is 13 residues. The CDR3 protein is CSAMGLDPNEQFF. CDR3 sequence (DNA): TGCAGTGCGATGGGACTAGATCCCAATGAGCAGTTCTTC.